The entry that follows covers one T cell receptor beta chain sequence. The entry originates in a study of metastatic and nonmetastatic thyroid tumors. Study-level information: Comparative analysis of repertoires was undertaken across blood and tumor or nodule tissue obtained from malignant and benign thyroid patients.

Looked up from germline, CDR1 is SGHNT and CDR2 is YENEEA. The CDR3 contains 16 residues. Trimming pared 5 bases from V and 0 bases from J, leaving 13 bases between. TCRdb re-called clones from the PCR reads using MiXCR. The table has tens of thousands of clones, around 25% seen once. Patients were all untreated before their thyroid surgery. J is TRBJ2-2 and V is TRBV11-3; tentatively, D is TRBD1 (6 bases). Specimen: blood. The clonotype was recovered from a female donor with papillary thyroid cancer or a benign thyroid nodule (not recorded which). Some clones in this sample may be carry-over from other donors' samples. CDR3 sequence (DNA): TGTGCCAGCAGCCAAGACAGGTTAGCGAACACCGGGGAGCTGTTTTTT. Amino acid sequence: CASSQDRLANTGELFF.